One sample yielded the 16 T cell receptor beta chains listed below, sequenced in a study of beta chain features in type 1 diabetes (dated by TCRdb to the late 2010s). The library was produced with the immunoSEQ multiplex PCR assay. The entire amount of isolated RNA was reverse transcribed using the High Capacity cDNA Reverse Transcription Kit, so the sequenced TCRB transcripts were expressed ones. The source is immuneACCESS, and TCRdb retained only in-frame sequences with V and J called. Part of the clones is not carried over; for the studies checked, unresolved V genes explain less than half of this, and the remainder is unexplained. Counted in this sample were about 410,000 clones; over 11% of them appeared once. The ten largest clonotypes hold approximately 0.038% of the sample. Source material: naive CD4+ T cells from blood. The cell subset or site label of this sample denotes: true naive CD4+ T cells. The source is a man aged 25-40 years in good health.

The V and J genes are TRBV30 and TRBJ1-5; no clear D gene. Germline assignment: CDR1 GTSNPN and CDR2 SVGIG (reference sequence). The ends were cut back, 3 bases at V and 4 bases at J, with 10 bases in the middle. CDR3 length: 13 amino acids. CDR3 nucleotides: TGTGCCTGGAGGAGTAGGGCAAATCAGCCCCAGCATTTT. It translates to CAWRSRANQPQHF.

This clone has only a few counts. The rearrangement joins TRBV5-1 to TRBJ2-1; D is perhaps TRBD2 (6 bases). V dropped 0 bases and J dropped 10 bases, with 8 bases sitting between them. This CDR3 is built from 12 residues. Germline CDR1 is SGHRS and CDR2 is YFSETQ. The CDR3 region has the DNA TGCGCCAGCAGCTTGGGGGCGGGAGAGCAGTTCTTC. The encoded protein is CASSLGAGEQFF.

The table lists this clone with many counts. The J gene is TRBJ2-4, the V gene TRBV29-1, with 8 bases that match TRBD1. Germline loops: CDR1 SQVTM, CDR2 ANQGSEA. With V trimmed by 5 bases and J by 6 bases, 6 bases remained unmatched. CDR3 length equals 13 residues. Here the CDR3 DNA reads TGCAGCGTTCCGGGACAGGCATCAAACATTCAGTACTTC. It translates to CSVPGQASNIQYF.

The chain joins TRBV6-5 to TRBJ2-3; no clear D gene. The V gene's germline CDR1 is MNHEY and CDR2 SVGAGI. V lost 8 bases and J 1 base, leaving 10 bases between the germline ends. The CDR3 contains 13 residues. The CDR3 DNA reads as TGTGCCAGCGTGCCACCAGGCACAGATACGCAGTATTTT. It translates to CASVPPGTDTQYF.

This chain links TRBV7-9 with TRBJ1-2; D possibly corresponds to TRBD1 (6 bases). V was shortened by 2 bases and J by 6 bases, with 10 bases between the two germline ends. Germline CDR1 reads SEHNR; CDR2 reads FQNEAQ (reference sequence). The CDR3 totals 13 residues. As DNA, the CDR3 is TGTGCCAGCAGCTTATCAGGGGATCATGGCTACACCTTC. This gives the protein CASSLSGDHGYTF.

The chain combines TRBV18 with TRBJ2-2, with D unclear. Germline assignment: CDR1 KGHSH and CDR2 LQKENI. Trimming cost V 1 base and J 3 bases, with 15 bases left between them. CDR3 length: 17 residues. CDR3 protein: CASSPQGPRFDTGELFF. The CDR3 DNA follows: TGTGCCAGCTCACCACAAGGACCCAGATTTGACACCGGGGAGCTGTTTTTT.

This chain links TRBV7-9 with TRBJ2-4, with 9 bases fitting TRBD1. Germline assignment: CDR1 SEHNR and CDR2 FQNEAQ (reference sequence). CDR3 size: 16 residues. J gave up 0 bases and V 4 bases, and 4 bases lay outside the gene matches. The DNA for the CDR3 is TGTGCCAGCAGCTCTTACAGGGGGCTAGCCAAAAACATTCAGTACTTC. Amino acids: CASSSYRGLAKNIQYF.

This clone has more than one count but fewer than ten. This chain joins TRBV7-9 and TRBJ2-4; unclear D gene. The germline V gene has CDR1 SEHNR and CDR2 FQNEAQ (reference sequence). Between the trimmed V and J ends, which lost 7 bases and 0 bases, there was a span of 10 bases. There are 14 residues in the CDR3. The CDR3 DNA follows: TGTGCCAGCACCGAAATACTAGCCAAAAACATTCAGTACTTC. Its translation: CASTEILAKNIQYF.

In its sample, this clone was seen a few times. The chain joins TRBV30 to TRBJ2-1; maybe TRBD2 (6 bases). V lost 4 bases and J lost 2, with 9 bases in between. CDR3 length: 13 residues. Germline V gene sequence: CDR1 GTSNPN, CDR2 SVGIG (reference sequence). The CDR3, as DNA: TGTGCCTGGAAACCGGGAGCCTACAATGAGCAGTTCTTC. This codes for CAWKPGAYNEQFF.

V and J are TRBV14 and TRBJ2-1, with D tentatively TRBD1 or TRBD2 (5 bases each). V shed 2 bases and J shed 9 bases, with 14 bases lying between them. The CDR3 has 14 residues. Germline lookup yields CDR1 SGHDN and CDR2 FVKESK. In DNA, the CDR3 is TGTGCCAGCAGCCAATGGAACGGGGCGGGTGAGCAGTTCTTC. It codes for CASSQWNGAGEQFF.

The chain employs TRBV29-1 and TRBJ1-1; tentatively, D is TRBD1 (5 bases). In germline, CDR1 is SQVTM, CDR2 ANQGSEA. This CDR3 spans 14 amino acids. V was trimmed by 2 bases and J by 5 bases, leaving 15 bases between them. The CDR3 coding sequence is TGCAGCGTTGAATACGGCAGGGCGAATACTGAAGCTTTCTTT. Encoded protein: CSVEYGRANTEAFF.

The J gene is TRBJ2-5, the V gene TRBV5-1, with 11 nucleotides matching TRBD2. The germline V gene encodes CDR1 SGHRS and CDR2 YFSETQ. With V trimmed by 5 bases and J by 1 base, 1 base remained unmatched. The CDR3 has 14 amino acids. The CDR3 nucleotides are TGCGCCAGCAGTGGGACTAGCGGCCAAGAGACCCAGTACTTC. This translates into CASSGTSGQETQYF.

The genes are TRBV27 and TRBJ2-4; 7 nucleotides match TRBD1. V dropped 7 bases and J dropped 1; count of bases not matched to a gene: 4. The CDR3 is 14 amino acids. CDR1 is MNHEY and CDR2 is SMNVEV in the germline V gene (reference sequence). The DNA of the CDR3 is TGTGCCAGCAAAGAACAGGGGGCCAAAAACATTCAGTACTTC. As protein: CASKEQGAKNIQYF.

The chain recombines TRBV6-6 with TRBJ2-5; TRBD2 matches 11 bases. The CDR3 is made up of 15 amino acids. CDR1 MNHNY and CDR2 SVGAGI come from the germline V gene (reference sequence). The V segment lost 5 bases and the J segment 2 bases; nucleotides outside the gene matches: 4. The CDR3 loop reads CASSPLAGGQETQYF. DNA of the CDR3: TGTGCCAGCAGTCCCCTAGCGGGAGGACAAGAGACCCAGTACTTC.

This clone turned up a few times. The chain's CDR3 is CASSQAGTTNEKLFF. Here the CDR3 DNA reads TGCGCCAGCAGCCAAGCGGGGACAACTAATGAAAAACTGTTTTTT. The chain uses TRBV4-1 and TRBJ1-4; D gene ambiguous. CDR1 MGHRA and CDR2 YSYEKL come from the germline V gene. V was pared by 1 base and J by 0 bases, with 6 bases between. The CDR3 length is 15 residues.

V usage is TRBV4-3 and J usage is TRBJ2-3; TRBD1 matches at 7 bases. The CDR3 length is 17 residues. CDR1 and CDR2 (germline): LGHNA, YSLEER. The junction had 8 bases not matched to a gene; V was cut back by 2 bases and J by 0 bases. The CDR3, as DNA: TGCGCCAGCAGCCAACTGCAGGGGGTGGGAAGCACAGATACGCAGTATTTT. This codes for CASSQLQGVGSTDTQYF.